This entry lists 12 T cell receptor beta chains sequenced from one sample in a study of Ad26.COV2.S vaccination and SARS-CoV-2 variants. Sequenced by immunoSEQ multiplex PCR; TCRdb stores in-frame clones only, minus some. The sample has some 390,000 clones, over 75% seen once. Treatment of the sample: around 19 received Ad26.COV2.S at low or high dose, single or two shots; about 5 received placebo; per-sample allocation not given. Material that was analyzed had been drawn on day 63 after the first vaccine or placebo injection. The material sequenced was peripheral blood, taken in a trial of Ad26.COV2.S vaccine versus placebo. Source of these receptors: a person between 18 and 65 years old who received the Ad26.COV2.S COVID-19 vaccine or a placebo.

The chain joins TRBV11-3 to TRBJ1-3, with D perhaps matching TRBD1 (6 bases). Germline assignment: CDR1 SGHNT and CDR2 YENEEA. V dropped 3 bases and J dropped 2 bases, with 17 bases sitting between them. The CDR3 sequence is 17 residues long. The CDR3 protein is CASSFYKGGSPGNTIYF. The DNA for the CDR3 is TGTGCCAGCAGCTTTTATAAAGGGGGTTCGCCTGGAAACACCATATATTTT.

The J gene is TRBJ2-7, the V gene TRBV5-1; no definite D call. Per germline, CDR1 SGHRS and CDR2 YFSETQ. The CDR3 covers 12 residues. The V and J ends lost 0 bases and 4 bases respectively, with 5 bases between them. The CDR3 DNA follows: TGCGCCAGCAGCTTGGGAGAATACGAGCAGTACTTC. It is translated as CASSLGEYEQYF. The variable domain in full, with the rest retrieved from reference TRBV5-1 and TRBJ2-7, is KAGVTQTPRYLIKTRGQQVTLSCSPISGHRSVSWYQQTPGQGLQFLFEYFSETQRNKGNFPGRFSGRQFSNSRSEMNVSTLELGDSALYLCASSLGEYEQYFGPGTRLTVT.

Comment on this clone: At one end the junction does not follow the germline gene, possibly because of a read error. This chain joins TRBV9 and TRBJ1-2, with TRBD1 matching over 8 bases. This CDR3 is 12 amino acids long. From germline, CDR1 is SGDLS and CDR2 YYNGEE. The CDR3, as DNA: TGTGCCAGCAGCTTGGGGGACAGGCCTCTTTTCTTC. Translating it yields CASSLGDRPLFF.

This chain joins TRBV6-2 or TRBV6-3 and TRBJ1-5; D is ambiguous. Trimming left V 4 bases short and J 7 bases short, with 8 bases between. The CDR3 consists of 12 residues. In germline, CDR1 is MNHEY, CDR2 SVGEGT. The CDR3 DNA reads TGTGCCAGCAGTTCTGGACCCCAGCCCCAGCATTTT. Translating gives CASSSGPQPQHF.

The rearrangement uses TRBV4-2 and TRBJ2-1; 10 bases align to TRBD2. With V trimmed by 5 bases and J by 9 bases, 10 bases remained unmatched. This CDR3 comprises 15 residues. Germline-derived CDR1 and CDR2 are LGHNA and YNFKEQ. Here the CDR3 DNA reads TGTGCCAGCAGCGGACATAGCGGGAGGACAGCTGAGCAGTTCTTC. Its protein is CASSGHSGRTAEQFF.

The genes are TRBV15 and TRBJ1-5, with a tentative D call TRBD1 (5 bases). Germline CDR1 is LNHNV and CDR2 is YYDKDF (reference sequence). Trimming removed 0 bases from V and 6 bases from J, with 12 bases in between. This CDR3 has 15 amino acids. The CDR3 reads CATSRDPFGGQPQHF. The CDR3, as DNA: TGTGCCACCAGCAGAGATCCCTTTGGGGGTCAGCCCCAGCATTTT.

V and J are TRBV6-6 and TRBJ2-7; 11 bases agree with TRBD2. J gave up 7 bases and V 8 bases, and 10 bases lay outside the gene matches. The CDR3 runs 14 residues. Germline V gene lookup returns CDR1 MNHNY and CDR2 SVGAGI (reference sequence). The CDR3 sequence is CASAALAGGGEQYF. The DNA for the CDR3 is TGTGCCAGCGCAGCGCTAGCGGGAGGCGGGGAGCAGTACTTC.

As DNA, the CDR3 is TGTGCCAGAGGGGCCCTTCCTAACTATGGCTACACCTTC. Its protein product is CARGALPNYGYTF. The chain links TRBV6-4 to TRBJ1-2; D is possibly TRBD1 (5 bases). V was pared by 9 bases and J by 0 bases, with 11 bases between. The CDR3 runs 13 residues. CDR1 and CDR2 from the germline V gene are MRHNA and SNTAGT.

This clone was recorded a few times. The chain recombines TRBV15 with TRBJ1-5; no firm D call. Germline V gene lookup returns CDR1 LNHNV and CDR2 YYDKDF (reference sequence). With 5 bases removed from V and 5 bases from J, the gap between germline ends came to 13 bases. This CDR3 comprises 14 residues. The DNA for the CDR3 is TGTGCCACCAGCCGAGGGCAAATATATCAGCCCCAGCATTTT. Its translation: CATSRGQIYQPQHF.

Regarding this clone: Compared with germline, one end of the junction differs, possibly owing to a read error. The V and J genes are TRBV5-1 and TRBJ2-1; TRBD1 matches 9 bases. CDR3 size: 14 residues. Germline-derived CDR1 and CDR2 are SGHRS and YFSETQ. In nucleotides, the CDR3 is TGCGCCAGCAGCTCGTCGGGACAGGGAAGAAATGCGATCTTC. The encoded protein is CASSSSGQGRNAIF.

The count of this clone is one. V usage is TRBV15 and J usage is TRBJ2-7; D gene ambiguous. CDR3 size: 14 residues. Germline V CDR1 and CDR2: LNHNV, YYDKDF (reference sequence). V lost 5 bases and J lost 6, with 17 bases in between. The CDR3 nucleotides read TGTGCCACCAGCGACCGGCCCCGAGATGCCGAGCAGTACTTC. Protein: CATSDRPRDAEQYF.

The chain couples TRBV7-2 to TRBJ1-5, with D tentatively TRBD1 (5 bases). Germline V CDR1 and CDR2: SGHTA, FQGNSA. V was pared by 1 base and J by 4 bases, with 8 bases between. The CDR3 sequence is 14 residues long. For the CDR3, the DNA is TGTGCCAGCAGCTTAGGACAGACAAATCAGCCCCAGCATTTT. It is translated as CASSLGQTNQPQHF.